Listed below are T cell receptor beta chains from one sample, sequenced in a study of T-cell reconstitution after alpha-beta-depleted transplantation in children. TCRdb re-called the PCR reads through MiXCR, storing one row per CDR3 protein. The data show more than 300,000 distinct CDR3 sequences, with roughly 16% seen just once and roughly 40% held by the top ten. This specimen was PBMCs, mostly from graft donor cells, taken 360 days after TCRalphabeta/CD19-depleted stem cell transplant. The receptors come from a male patient between 2 and 10 years old who had a stem cell transplant for acute lymphoblastic leukemia, so the T cells may come from the graft donor. The CDR3 runs from the conserved cysteine through the conserved F or W. D genes are given only for firm matches. Some rows have no size entry. The others give once, few or many, or a class for an expanded clone.

>-|-|TRBV5-1|TRBJ2-7
TGCGCCAGCAGCAGTATGATCTCGGGGCCCGGGCTAGCCTACGAGCAGTACTTC
CASSSMISGPGLAYEQYF
>-|TRBD1|TRBV12-3/TRBV12-4|TRBJ1-4
TGTACCTTCAGTTTCCGGGGTGTATTCGGGACAGTTAATGAAAAACTGTTTTTT
CTFSFRGVFGTVNEKLFF
>few|-|TRBV12-3/TRBV12-4|TRBJ2-7
TGTGCCAGCAGTTTGCAGTCGTACGGTAGCTCCTACGAGCAGTACTTC
CASSLQSYGSSYEQYF
>-|TRBD1|TRBV5-1|TRBJ1-4
TGCGCCAGTAGACAGGGGGATACTGAAAAACTGTTTTTT
CASRQGDTEKLFF
>many|-|TRBV7-6|TRBJ2-7
TGTGCCAGCAGCTTCGGCGATTGGGGCGAGCAGTACTTC
CASSFGDWGEQYF
>once|-|TRBV12-3/TRBV12-4|TRBJ2-1
TGTGCCAGCAGTCTCGACGGCAATGAGCAGCTCTTC
CASSLDGNEQLF
>many|-|TRBV11-2|TRBJ1-1
TGTGCCAGCAGCTCTGGACAGATAACTGAAGCTTTCTTT
CASSSGQITEAFF
>many|-|TRBV15|TRBJ2-7
TGTGCCACCAGCAGTCTAACGGGAGTATCCTACGAGCAGTACTTC
CATSSLTGVSYEQYF
>few|TRBD1|TRBV5-1|TRBJ2-7
TGCGCCAGCAGCGTGGACAGGGGGCGTGGGTACGAGCAGTACTTC
CASSVDRGRGYEQYF
>-|-|TRBV28|TRBJ2-1
TGTGCCAGCAGTTGGTTGAATGACTGGATACAGTTCTTC
CASSWLNDWIQFF
>few|-|TRBV3-1|TRBJ2-5
TGTGCCAGCAGCCAAGAACCGCGGGAGACCCAGTACTTC
CASSQEPRETQYF
>few|TRBD2|TRBV4-2|TRBJ2-2
TGTGCCAGCAGCCAAGTTCCTAGCGGTAACACCGGGGAGCTGTTTTTT
CASSQVPSGNTGELFF
>many|-|TRBV28|TRBJ1-5
TGTGCCAGCAGTTTGTCGCGGGTTGGGGTGAATCGCAATCAGCCCCAGCATTTT
CASSLSRVGVNRNQPQHF
>-|TRBD1|TRBV29-1|TRBJ2-1
TGCAGCCGTTGGAGGACAGGGTCGGGCCGAGGTGAGCAGTTCTTC
CSRWRTGSGRGEQFF
>-|-|TRBV7-3|TRBJ2-2
TGTGCCAGCAGCTTAGTAGGGCCCCCCATAGAGGATGGCGGGGAGCTGTTTTTT
CASSLVGPPIEDGGELFF
>few|-|TRBV4-1|TRBJ1-5
TGCGCCAGCAGCCAGTACGTTAGCAATCAGCCCCAGCATTTT
CASSQYVSNQPQHF
>-|-|TRBV4-3|TRBJ2-1
TGCGCCAGCAGCCAAGGGGAGCCCCCTCTTTCCTACAATGAGCAGTTCTTC
CASSQGEPPLSYNEQFF
>-|-|TRBV4-3|TRBJ1-5
TGCGCCAGCAGCCAAGGGGATCAGCCCCAGCATTTT
CASSQGDQPQHF
>-|TRBD2|TRBV5-1|TRBJ2-2
TGCGCCAGCAGCCGACGAGGGACTAGCGTCACCGGGGAGCTGTTTTTT
CASSRRGTSVTGELFF
>-|TRBD2|TRBV6-2/TRBV6-3|TRBJ2-7
TGTGCCAGCAGTTACCACGGTGGGGCACCGGGACTAGCGGAGGAGCAGTACTTC
CASSYHGGAPGLAEEQYF
>-|-|TRBV5-6|TRBJ2-7
TGTGCCAGCAGCTTGCGGACAGCCATCGAGCAGTACTTC
CASSLRTAIEQYF
>few|TRBD1|TRBV12-3/TRBV12-4|TRBJ2-1
TGTGCCAGCATACAGGGGGCGCATCTAGCGGACAATGAGCAGTTCTTC
CASIQGAHLADNEQFF
>few|-|TRBV18|TRBJ2-4
TGTGCCAGCTCACCAGAGAGGTACATTCAGTACTTC
CASSPERYIQYF
>-|-|TRBV3-1|TRBJ2-6
TGTGCCTGCAGCCAAGTCGTCGGGCCCTCTGGGGCCAACGTCCTGACTTTC
CACSQVVGPSGANVLTF
>-|TRBD1|TRBV5-1|TRBJ2-1
TGCGCCAGCAGCCACACAGGGGTCGGTTACAATGAGCAGTTCTTC
CASSHTGVGYNEQFF
>-|-|TRBV29-1|TRBJ1-1
TGCAGCGTTGACCCGGGCCAGGGGCCCGCTGAAGCTTTCTTT
CSVDPGQGPAEAFF